The 31 T cell receptor beta chains reported below all come from one sample, sequenced in a study of radiotherapy plus CTLA-4 blockade in lung cancer. Using immunoSEQ multiplex PCR, the repertoire was profiled, and TCRdb retains in-frame clones only, with some absent. The sample has 130,000 or so clones, 75% to 90% seen once. Sequenced material: peripheral blood, taken from a patient treated with radiotherapy plus ipilimumab. These receptors all come from a human donor with non-small cell lung cancer that progressed on radiotherapy plus ipilimumab.

This chain connects TRBV5-6 to TRBJ2-2; 10 bases map to TRBD2. The germline V gene encodes CDR1 SGHDT and CDR2 YYEEEE. J gave up 7 bases and V 0 bases, and 12 bases lay outside the gene matches. The CDR3 is 18 amino acids. CDR3 in amino acids: CASSLDVPSGRRGGELFF. The CDR3 coding sequence is TGTGCCAGCAGCTTGGATGTGCCTAGCGGGAGAAGGGGCGGGGAGCTGTTTTTT. The variable domain in full, with the rest retrieved from reference TRBV5-6 and TRBJ2-2, is DAGVTQSPTHLIKTRGQQVTLRCSPKSGHDTVSWYQQALGQGPQFIFQYYEEEERQRGNFPDRFSGHQFPNYSSELNVNALLLGDSALYLCASSLDVPSGRRGGELFFGEGSRLTVL.

The V and J genes are TRBV19 and TRBJ1-2, with a weak D call TRBD1 (5 bases). The CDR3 runs to 16 residues. Germline V CDR1 and CDR2: LNHDA, SQIVND (reference sequence). Trimming removed 3 bases at V and 2 bases at J, with 16 bases between. DNA of the CDR3: TGTGCCAGTAGTATGAGTCAGGGAAAAGGAAACTATGGCTACACCTTC. Its protein is CASSMSQGKGNYGYTF.

V gene TRBV6-1 combines with J gene TRBJ1-1; no firm D call. CDR1 MNHNS and CDR2 SASEGT come from the germline V gene. Trimming took 7 bases from V and 3 from J, leaving 9 bases between them. This CDR3 is 12 amino acids long. CDR3 residues: CASIGGYTEAFF. The CDR3 DNA reads as TGTGCCAGCATTGGAGGGTACACTGAAGCTTTCTTT.

V gene TRBV5-5 combines with J gene TRBJ2-7, with D uncertain. The CDR3 covers 13 residues. Germline-derived CDR1 and CDR2 are SGHKS and YYEKEE (reference sequence). Between the trimmed V and J ends, which lost 2 bases and 3 bases, there was a span of 9 bases. This chain's CDR3 is CASSFGRNYEQYF. DNA of the CDR3: TGTGCCAGCAGCTTCGGGCGCAACTACGAGCAGTACTTC.

V usage is TRBV5-1 and J usage is TRBJ2-5, with 7 bases aligning to TRBD1. Germline lookup yields CDR1 SGHRS and CDR2 YFSETQ. The V segment lost 0 bases and the J segment 2 bases; nucleotides outside the gene matches: 7. The length of the CDR3 is 16 residues. The CDR3 coding sequence is TGCGCCAGCAGCTTGGCCCTTGGGACAGCTCAAGAGACCCAGTACTTC. It specifies CASSLALGTAQETQYF.

The chain carries TRBV28 and TRBJ1-2, with 9 bases aligning to TRBD1. From germline, CDR1 is MDHEN and CDR2 SYDVKM. The CDR3 runs to 14 residues. V shed 5 bases, J shed 4 bases, and the junction held 5 bases outside the gene matches. The CDR3 region is CASSPRDRAYGYTF. DNA for the CDR3: TGTGCCAGCAGTCCACGGGACAGGGCCTATGGCTACACCTTC.

The V call is TRBV30, the J call TRBJ1-4; possibly TRBD1 for D (6 bases). The CDR3 has 15 residues. Between the trimmed V and J ends, which lost 2 bases and 7 bases, there was a span of 17 bases. Germline assignment: CDR1 GTSNPN and CDR2 SVGIG (reference sequence). The CDR3: CAWSPPQGRLEKLFF. CDR3 coding DNA: TGTGCCTGGAGTCCCCCCCAGGGGCGGCTTGAAAAACTGTTTTTT.

This chain joins TRBV2 and TRBJ2-3, with 9 bases identical to TRBD1. CDR3 size: 14 residues. Trimming took 7 bases from V and 5 from J; bases not matched to a gene: 7. From germline, CDR1 is SNHLY and CDR2 FYNNEI. The CDR3 is CASNEGQGRDTQYF. CDR3 nucleotide sequence: TGTGCCAGCAATGAGGGACAGGGTAGAGATACGCAGTATTTT.

The chain uses TRBV14 and TRBJ2-3; 9 bases are a match to TRBD2. The CDR3 covers 14 residues. Germline CDR1 is SGHDN and CDR2 is FVKESK. The V gene end was trimmed by 10 bases and the J gene end by 0 bases; junction bases not matched to a gene: 5. The CDR3 region has the DNA TGTGCCAACACGACTAGCGGTAGCACAGATACGCAGTATTTT. This translates into CANTTSGSTDTQYF.

This clone was counted a single time. The CDR3 coding sequence is TGCGCCAGCAGCTTAGACAACATGAACACTGAAGCTTTCTTT. This translates into CASSLDNMNTEAFF. The V and J genes are TRBV5-1 and TRBJ1-1; D is ambiguous. CDR3 length: 14 amino acids. Germline V gene data show CDR1 as SGHRS and CDR2 as YFSETQ. V lost 2 bases to trimming and J lost 0 bases, with 8 bases between them.

The chain recombines TRBV19 with TRBJ2-3; the match to TRBD2 covers 11 bases. This CDR3 contains 15 residues. CDR1 and CDR2 from the germline V gene are LNHDA and SQIVND (reference sequence). V dropped 7 bases and J dropped 1; count of bases not matched to a gene: 4. The CDR3 loop reads CASKLAGVGTDTQYF. The CDR3 DNA follows: TGTGCCAGTAAACTAGCGGGAGTGGGCACAGATACGCAGTATTTT.

The V and J genes are TRBV21-1 and TRBJ2-7; the DNA was not used to check the table's D call, TRBD2. TRBV21-1 is marked as a pseudogene. The CDR3 spans 14 residues. The CDR3 here is CASSKAGGPYEQYF. The CDR3, as DNA: TGTGCCAGCAGCAAGGCGGGAGGGCCCTACGAGCAGTACTTC.

Comments on this clone: In the same sample, other DNA sequences code for this CDR3. This chain links TRBV5-6 with TRBJ2-2, with 8 bases fitting TRBD2. The CDR3 loop spans 17 amino acids. Germline V gene lookup returns CDR1 SGHDT and CDR2 YYEEEE. V lost 4 bases and J lost 5; bases outside the gene matches: 13. The CDR3 DNA is TGTGCCAGCAGCCCGGGCCCGGGCCGGGGGGGGACCGGGGAGCTGTTTTTT. This sequence encodes CASSPGPGRGGTGELFF. Together with reference TRBV5-6 and TRBJ2-2, the CDR3 gives the full variable domain: DAGVTQSPTHLIKTRGQQVTLRCSPKSGHDTVSWYQQALGQGPQFIFQYYEEEERQRGNFPDRFSGHQFPNYSSELNVNALLLGDSALYLCASSPGPGRGGTGELFFGEGSRLTVL.

The J gene is TRBJ1-3, the V gene TRBV2; the D is unclear. V gave up 8 bases and J gave up 3 bases, with 5 bases separating them. The CDR3 consists of 11 residues. The germline V gene encodes CDR1 SNHLY and CDR2 FYNNEI. The CDR3 DNA reads TGTGCCAGCCGGGGTGGAAACACCATATATTTT. Translated: CASRGGNTIYF.

The rearrangement links TRBV15 to TRBJ2-1, with D possibly TRBD1 on 5 matching bases. The CDR3 runs to 16 residues. Germline-derived CDR1 and CDR2 are LNHNV and YYDKDF (reference sequence). Trimming removed 0 bases at V and 4 bases at J, with 13 bases between. CDR3 in DNA: TGTGCCACCAGCAGAGAATTCGGGCAGGGATACAATGAGCAGTTCTTC. Protein sequence: CATSREFGQGYNEQFF.

V gene TRBV30 combines with J gene TRBJ2-2, with no clear D. The CDR3 covers 13 residues. Looked up from germline, CDR1 is GTSNPN and CDR2 is SVGIG (reference sequence). V shed 3 bases and J shed 5 bases, with 10 bases lying between them. In nucleotides, the CDR3 is TGTGCCTGGAGCCGAGTAAGGACCGGGGAGCTGTTTTTT. Residues: CAWSRVRTGELFF.

V and J are TRBV6-5 and TRBJ2-1, with 9 bases identical to TRBD2. This CDR3 has 16 residues. V shed 2 bases and J 5 bases; nucleotides not matched to a gene: 7. Germline-derived CDR1 and CDR2 are MNHEY and SVGAGI. The CDR3 loop reads CASSYLGLAGNNEQFF. DNA of the CDR3: TGTGCCAGCAGTTACCTCGGGCTAGCGGGGAACAATGAGCAGTTCTTC.

This rearrangement joins TRBV5-6 to TRBJ2-3, with D possibly being TRBD1 (5 bases). V shed 1 base and J shed 3 bases, with 6 bases lying between them. The length of the CDR3 is 13 residues. CDR1 and CDR2 from the germline V gene are SGHDT and YYEEEE. CDR3 loop: CASSLQGTDTQYF. The CDR3 bases are TGTGCCAGCAGCTTGCAGGGAACAGATACGCAGTATTTT.

The gene calls are TRBV7-8 and TRBJ1-6; D gene unclear. Germline V gene lookup returns CDR1 SGHVS and CDR2 FQNEAQ. The CDR3 is 15 residues long. V gave up 0 bases and J gave up 3 bases, with 6 bases separating them. DNA of the CDR3: TGTGCCAGCAGCTTAGCGGGCGGCTATAATTCACCCCTCCACTTT. It encodes CASSLAGGYNSPLHF.

This clone was seen a single time. The CDR3 loop reads CASSLERLAGTDTQYF. The CDR3 DNA is TGCGCCAGCAGCTTGGAGCGGCTAGCGGGCACAGATACGCAGTATTTT. The V gene is TRBV5-1, the J gene TRBJ2-3; TRBD2 matches at 7 bases. CDR3 size: 16 residues. Germline V gives CDR1 SGHRS, CDR2 YFSETQ. Unmatched junction bases numbered 5, after V lost 0 bases and J lost 1 base.

This clone occurred once. For the CDR3, the DNA is TGTGCCACCAGCCCAACAGGGGTAAATCAGCCCCAGCATTTT. It specifies CATSPTGVNQPQHF. V and J are TRBV15 and TRBJ1-5; 7 bases are a match to TRBD1. The CDR3 length is 14 residues. The J segment lost 4 bases and the V segment lost 5 bases, leaving 5 bases of the junction unmatched. Germline loops: CDR1 LNHNV, CDR2 YYDKDF (reference sequence).

The V gene is TRBV11-2, the J gene TRBJ2-7; 7 positions agree with TRBD2. CDR1 and CDR2 (germline): SGHAT, FQNNGV. The CDR3 has 14 residues. The trim removed 5 bases at V and 6 bases at J, leaving 10 bases unmatched. Here the CDR3 reads CASSPEDGRSEQYF. The CDR3 nucleotides are TGTGCCAGCAGCCCGGAGGACGGGAGGAGCGAGCAGTACTTC.

The V gene is TRBV4-1, the J gene TRBJ1-3, with a tentative D call TRBD1 (6 bases). This CDR3 is 16 amino acids long. Trimming pared 1 base from V and 7 bases from J, leaving 17 bases between. Looked up from germline, CDR1 is MGHRA and CDR2 is YSYEKL. The CDR3, as DNA: TGCGCCAGCAGCCAAGTTGTGGGGGCGCAAACTAACACCATATATTTT. This translates into CASSQVVGAQTNTIYF.

This clone was observed once. V gene TRBV10-3 combines with J gene TRBJ2-3; 7 nucleotides align to TRBD2. Germline lookup yields CDR1 ENHRY and CDR2 SYGVKD. The CDR3 is 13 amino acids. After removal of 10 bases from V and 0 bases from J, the junction contained 4 bases not matched to a gene. CDR3 DNA: TGTGCCACACTAGCGCCTAGCACAGATACGCAGTATTTT. Translating gives CATLAPSTDTQYF.

This chain links TRBV29-1 with TRBJ1-4; no definite D call. V gave up 4 bases and J gave up 0 bases, with 9 bases separating them. Germline values: CDR1 SQVTM, CDR2 ANQGSEA. The CDR3 is made up of 14 amino acids. Here the CDR3 DNA reads TGCAGCGTTGGGGATACGGCAACTAATGAAAAACTGTTTTTT. Translation gives CSVGDTATNEKLFF.

This clone was counted once. This chain joins TRBV6-5 and TRBJ2-1; 7 nucleotides line up with TRBD1. Looked up from germline, CDR1 is MNHEY and CDR2 is SVGAGI. The CDR3 covers 13 residues. V dropped 5 bases and J dropped 9; count of bases not matched to a gene: 7. CDR3 protein: CASSARGNSEQFF. The CDR3 DNA sequence: TGTGCCAGCAGTGCCAGGGGGAATTCTGAGCAGTTCTTC.

CDR3 coding DNA: TGTGCCAGCAGCGCAGTGGTTCCTTCTGGCTACACCTTC. This gives the protein CASSAVVPSGYTF. The chain carries TRBV7-9 and TRBJ1-2; no firm D call. The CDR3 is 13 residues long. The ends were cut back, 5 bases at V and 7 bases at J, with 14 bases in the middle. Germline V gene lookup returns CDR1 SEHNR and CDR2 FQNEAQ (reference sequence).

The gene calls are TRBV28 and TRBJ2-7; the D is unclear. V lost 8 bases to trimming and J lost 4 bases, with 12 bases between them. Germline assignment: CDR1 MDHEN and CDR2 SYDVKM. The CDR3 length is 12 residues. The CDR3 sequence: CASERWGYEQYF. The CDR3 bases are TGTGCCAGCGAGCGATGGGGTTACGAGCAGTACTTC.

The rearrangement joins TRBV7-6 to TRBJ2-7; D perhaps matches TRBD1 (6 bases). Trimming left V 5 bases short and J 5 bases short, with 10 bases between. The germline V gene has CDR1 SGHVS and CDR2 FNYEAQ. The CDR3 consists of 12 residues. The CDR3 loop reads CASSTNRDEQYF. DNA of the CDR3: TGTGCCAGCAGCACCAACAGGGACGAGCAGTACTTC.

About this clone itself: This specimen includes other DNA sequences encoding the same CDR3. The V call is TRBV6-1, the J call TRBJ2-1; D uncertain. The CDR3 loop spans 11 amino acids. The germline V and J ends were trimmed by 4 bases and 7 bases, with 5 bases remaining between them. From germline, CDR1 is MNHNS and CDR2 SASEGT. The CDR3 nucleotides read TGTGCCAGCAGTGCACTTAATGAGCAGTTCTTC. Protein: CASSALNEQFF.

V and J are TRBV18 and TRBJ2-4, with D uncertain. The CDR3 runs to 14 residues. Between the trimmed V and J ends, which lost 1 base and 4 bases, there was a span of 8 bases. Germline V gene data show CDR1 as KGHSH and CDR2 as LQKENI. Written as DNA, the CDR3 is TGTGCCAGCTCACCACGAAGAGAAAAAAACATTCAGTACTTC. This codes for CASSPRREKNIQYF. Drawing the rest from reference TRBV18 and TRBJ2-4, the complete variable domain is NAGVMQNPRHLVRRRGQEARLRCSPMKGHSHVYWYRQLPEEGLKFMVYLQKENIIDESGMPKERFSAEFPKEGPSILRIQQVVRGDSAAYFCASSPRREKNIQYFGAGTRLSVL.